The clone carrying this TCR beta chain registers medium-sized (0.01 to 0.1%) by frequency. CDR3 size: 14 residues. This entry comes from a study of T cell clusters in autoimmune cytopenias. Study in general: The median distinct TRB clonotype count was a few thousand per sample, from a median around 52,000 reads.

Multiplex touch-down PCR amplified TRB using TRB-A and TRB-B pools in one tube. Using the multiplex PCR reads, TCRdb records one entry per CDR3 protein without DNA. This sample contains about 6,100 distinct CDR3 sequences. About 37,500 genome equivalents of blood DNA were amplified for TRB. The same sample was also studied in work on T cell repertoires in aging, cancer and after chemotherapy. That report notes: The full dataset contained several million TCR reads.

This sequence originates from a human donor in good health. Sample: peripheral blood. V and J are TRBV12-3 or TRBV12-4 and TRBJ2-5; no DNA is available, so the TRBD1 call from TCRdb remains unchecked. CDR3 loop: CASSFQGTQETQYF.